This T cell receptor (beta chain) came from a study of tumor T cells in aggressive B-cell lymphoma (dated by TCRdb to 2016 to 2017). The germline V gene (reference sequence) yields SEHNR for CDR1 and FQNEAQ for CDR2. The CDR3, cysteine through phenylalanine, is 11 amino acids long. The retained sequence is limited to the CDR3, 33 bases, with the frame set at the first base. The V end loses 5 bases and the J end loses 11 bases, and a stretch of 12 bases separates them. Library method: the immunoSEQ multiplex PCR assay. Drawn from immuneACCESS, this table holds only the in-frame rearrangements with V and J called that TCRdb kept. Clones are partly lost; checked studies trace under half to an unresolved V gene and leave the rest unexplained. The sample table contains 10,000 or so clones; only one count was recorded for roughly 84% of them. The ten largest account for more than 3% of the sample. Comment on this clone: There is no known antigen for this receptor. Per-base qualities were not stored, and no clone one base away is much larger.

This clonotype was sampled from an adult with diffuse large B cell lymphoma. The specimen was tumor tissue. Rearrangement joined TRBV7-9 to TRBJ2-5; a tentative D match to TRBD1 spans 5 bases. The base sequence is TGTGCCAGCAGCCCAGGGTCCGGGCAGTACTTC. It encodes CASSPGSGQYF.